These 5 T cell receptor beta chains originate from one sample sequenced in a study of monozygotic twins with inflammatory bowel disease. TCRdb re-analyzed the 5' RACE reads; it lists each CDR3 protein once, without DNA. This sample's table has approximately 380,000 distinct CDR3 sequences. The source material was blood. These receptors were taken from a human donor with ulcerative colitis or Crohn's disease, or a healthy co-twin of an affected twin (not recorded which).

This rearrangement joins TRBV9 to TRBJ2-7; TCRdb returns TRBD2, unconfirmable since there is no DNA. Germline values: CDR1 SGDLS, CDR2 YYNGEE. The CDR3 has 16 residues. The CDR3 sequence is CASSGDPGPRSGEQYF.

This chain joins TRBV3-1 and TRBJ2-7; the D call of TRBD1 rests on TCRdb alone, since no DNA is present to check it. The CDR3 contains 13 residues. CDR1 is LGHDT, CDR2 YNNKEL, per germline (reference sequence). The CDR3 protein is CASRHSGSDEQYF.

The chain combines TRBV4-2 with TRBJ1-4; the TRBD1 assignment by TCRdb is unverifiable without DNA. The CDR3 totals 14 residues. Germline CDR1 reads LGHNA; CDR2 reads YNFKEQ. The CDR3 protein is CASSQEGVGEKLFF.

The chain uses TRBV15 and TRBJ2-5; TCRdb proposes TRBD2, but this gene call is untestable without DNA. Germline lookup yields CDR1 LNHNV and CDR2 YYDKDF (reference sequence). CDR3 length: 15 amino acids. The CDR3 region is CATSRVGRGGPDQYF.

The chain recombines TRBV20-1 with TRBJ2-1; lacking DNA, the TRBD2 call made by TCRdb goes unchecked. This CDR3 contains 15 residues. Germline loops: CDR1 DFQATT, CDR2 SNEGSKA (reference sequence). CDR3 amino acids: CSARDPLAGGDEQFF.